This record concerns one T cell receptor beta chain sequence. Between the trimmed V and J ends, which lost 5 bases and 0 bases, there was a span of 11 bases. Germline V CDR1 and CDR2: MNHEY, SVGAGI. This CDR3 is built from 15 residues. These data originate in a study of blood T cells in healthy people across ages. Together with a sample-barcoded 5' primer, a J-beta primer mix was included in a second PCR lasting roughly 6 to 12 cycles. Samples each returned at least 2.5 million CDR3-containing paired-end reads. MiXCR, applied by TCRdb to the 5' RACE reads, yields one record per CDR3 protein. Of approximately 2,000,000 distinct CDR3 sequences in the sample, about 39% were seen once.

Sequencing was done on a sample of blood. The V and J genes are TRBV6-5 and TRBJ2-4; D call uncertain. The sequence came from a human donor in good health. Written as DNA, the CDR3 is TGTGCCAGCAGTAAAACCGGGCTAGCCAAAAACATTCAGTACTTC. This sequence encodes CASSKTGLAKNIQYF.